Listed below are T cell receptor beta chains from one sample, sequenced in a study of T cell responses to AZD1222 COVID-19 vaccine. Only in-frame clones appear in the TCRdb table, and some are missing; sequencing was by immunoSEQ multiplex PCR. The sample includes roughly 100,000 clones, over 80% seen only once; the top ten take around 8.7%. Source: peripheral blood, taken on day 0 of AZD1222 vaccination. The receptors come from an adult in good health. Both conserved end residues are part of each CDR3. The D gene is left open where the match is weak. Clone size is not always given. Where it is, it says once, few, many or a class for expanded clones.

- TRBJ1-6 - TRBV9 TGTGCCAGCAGCGTAGGGAGTGGTTATAATTCACCCCTCCACTTT CASSVGSGYNSPLHF
TRBD2 TRBJ2-1 - TRBV19 TGTGCCAGTAGTTACTCGGGGGGGTACAATGAGCAGTTCTTC CASSYSGGYNEQFF
TRBD1 TRBJ1-5 - TRBV7-9 TGTGCCAGCAGCTCCGGGACAGGGGGCTATCAGCCCCAGCATTTT CASSSGTGGYQPQHF
- TRBJ2-7 few TRBV27 TGTGCCAGCAGTTTGGGGGGCCAAGTTCCCTACGAGCAGTACTTC CASSLGGQVPYEQYF
- TRBJ2-2 - TRBV21-1 TGTGCCAGCAGCAAAGTTCGGTCTAGCATAAAAGACACCGGGGAGCTGTTTTTT CASSKVRSSIKDTGELFF
TRBD1 TRBJ1-2 - TRBV15 TGTGCCACCAGCAGAGAACCGGACAGGGTGGCTCGCTACACCTTC CATSREPDRVARYTF
- TRBJ1-2 - TRBV6-2/TRBV6-3 TGTGCCAGCAGTTATACGACTAACTATGGCTACACCTTC CASSYTTNYGYTF
- TRBJ1-5 - TRBV4-1 TGCGCCAGCAGCCAAGATCCGGACGGGTTAAATCAGCCCCAGCATTTT CASSQDPDGLNQPQHF
- TRBJ2-5 - TRBV7-8 TGTGCCAGCAGCTTAGTTGTAACGGGAGTGTTAGGGACCCAGTACTTC CASSLVVTGVLGTQYF
TRBD1 TRBJ1-1 - TRBV7-8 TGTGCCAGCAGCTTACAGAGACAGGGTTTCTACACTGAAGCTTTCTTT CASSLQRQGFYTEAFF
TRBD1 TRBJ1-5 once TRBV27 TGTGCCCTAAGGACAGGGGACCCTCCCCAGCATTTT CALRTGDPPQHF
TRBD1 TRBJ1-5 - TRBV19 TGTGCCAGTAGTTGGCAGGGGGCCTTGGGGGGCAATCAGCCCCAGCATTTT CASSWQGALGGNQPQHF
TRBD1 TRBJ2-7 - TRBV7-9 TGTGCCAGCAGCTCGGGACAGGGATCTTCCTACGAGCAGTACTTC CASSSGQGSSYEQYF
- TRBJ2-2 - TRBV11-3 TGTGCCAGCAGCCCCGGGACGGTAAACACCGGGGAGCTGTTTTTT CASSPGTVNTGELFF
- TRBJ1-1 - TRBV10-1 TGCGCCAGCAGTGAGCGCCCCCGGAACACTGAAGCTTTCTTT CASSERPRNTEAFF
- TRBJ1-1 once TRBV6-5 TGTGCCAGCCGGCTGAGGGGGGGAGAAGCTTTCTTT CASRLRGGEAFF
- TRBJ1-3 - TRBV6-5 TGTGCCAGCAGCCTTACACTCTTGGGAGGAAACACCATATATTTT CASSLTLLGGNTIYF
- TRBJ2-7 - TRBV15 TGTGCCACCAGCACCGACAGCAAAGGGTCTCGGGAGCAGTACTTC CATSTDSKGSREQYF
- TRBJ2-7 - TRBV27 TGTGCCAGCAGTCAAACAATTGACTACGAGCAGTACTTC CASSQTIDYEQYF
- TRBJ2-7 - TRBV27 TGTGCCAGCAGTTTACACGCTCGATGGTACGAGCAGTACTTC CASSLHARWYEQYF
TRBD1 TRBJ1-1 - TRBV6-6 TGTGCCAGCAGTTACTCTGGACAGGTGAACACTGAAGCTTTCTTT CASSYSGQVNTEAFF
- TRBJ1-2 - TRBV25-1 TGTGCCAGCAGCGTGTCAGCAGGGTCGAGGGATGGCTACACCTTC CASSVSAGSRDGYTF
- TRBJ1-2 - TRBV5-1 TGCGCCAGCAGCTTGGGAGGAAGCGGCTACACCTTC CASSLGGSGYTF
TRBD2 TRBJ2-1 once TRBV3-1/TRBV3-2 TGTGCCAGCAGGCCCCTAGCGGGAGGTTATGAGCAGTTCTTC CASRPLAGGYEQFF
- TRBJ2-5 - TRBV6-6 TGTGCCAGCAGTCTGATCTTACAGACCCAGTACTTC CASSLILQTQYF
- TRBJ1-6 - TRBV19 TGTGCCAGTAGTACCCCGGACAGTTATAATTCACCCCTCCACTTT CASSTPDSYNSPLHF
- TRBJ2-1 - TRBV5-4 TGTGCCAGCGAGAACGAGCCCGTTTCCGGCGAGCAGTTCTTC CASENEPVSGEQFF
- TRBJ2-5 - TRBV24-1 TGTGCCACCAGTGAAACAAACAAAGAGACCCAGTACTTC CATSETNKETQYF
TRBD1 TRBJ2-1 - TRBV4-3 TGCGCCAGCAGCCAAGTACCCGGGACAGGGGGCAATGAGCAGTTCTTC CASSQVPGTGGNEQFF
TRBD1 TRBJ1-1 - TRBV19 TGTGCCAGTAGTATAGGTCCGACAGGGTGGAGGACTGAAGCTTTCTTT CASSIGPTGWRTEAFF
TRBD1 TRBJ1-2 - TRBV5-5 TGTGCCAGCAGCTTGGTTGCAGGGGGAAACTATGGCTACACCTTC CASSLVAGGNYGYTF
- TRBJ1-5 - TRBV4-3 TGCGCCAGCAGCCAAGATAGATGGGGCGGTCAGCCCCAGCATTTT CASSQDRWGGQPQHF
TRBD2 TRBJ2-1 - TRBV7-9 TGTGCCAGCAGCACCCGACTAGCCCCACAGTTCTTC CASSTRLAPQFF
TRBD1 TRBJ1-5 - TRBV28 TGTGCCAGCAGTAGACCGGGGGACAGTCAGCCCCAGCATTTT CASSRPGDSQPQHF
- TRBJ1-3 - TRBV18 TGTGCCAGCTCACCAGGGTATCTCTCTGGAAACACCATATATTTT CASSPGYLSGNTIYF
TRBD1 TRBJ1-2 - TRBV6-2/TRBV6-3 TGTGCCAGCAGTGTCCGGGACAGGGGCATGAATGGCTATGGCTACACCTTC CASSVRDRGMNGYGYTF
- TRBJ2-7 - TRBV7-2 TGTGCCAGCGCCAATAGCGGAATCTCCTACGAGCAGTACTTC CASANSGISYEQYF
TRBD2 TRBJ2-3 once TRBV2 TGTGCCAGCAGCGGGGGCCATGGACTAGCAGCAGATACGCAGTATTTT CASSGGHGLAADTQYF
TRBD2 TRBJ2-1 - TRBV27 TGTGCCAGCAGTTATTTCGTAGCGGGAGGGCGAGTCCATGAGCAGTTCTTC CASSYFVAGGRVHEQFF
- TRBJ2-7 - TRBV7-6 TGTGCCAGCAGCTTAAGACTGGATGCGGAGCAGTACTTC CASSLRLDAEQYF
TRBD1 TRBJ1-1 once TRBV29-1 TGCAGCGCTCGACAGGGTCTGAACACTGAAGCTTTCTTT CSARQGLNTEAFF
TRBD2 TRBJ2-1 - TRBV11-2 TGTGCCAGCAGCTCGAAACAGGTAGCGGGAGGGGGGGATGAGCAGTTCTTC CASSSKQVAGGGDEQFF
TRBD1 TRBJ1-5 - TRBV28 TGTGCCAGCAGTTATCGGGACAGGCTCAATCAGCCCCAGCATTTT CASSYRDRLNQPQHF
- TRBJ2-1 - TRBV6-5 TGTGCCAGCAGTTACTCGGATGTGGGAGCGGTGGAGTTCTTC CASSYSDVGAVEFF
- TRBJ1-2 once TRBV9 TGTGCCAGCAGCACCCGGGAGGGGGACTATGGCTACACCTTC CASSTREGDYGYTF
- TRBJ1-2 - TRBV6-2/TRBV6-3 TGTGCCAGCAGTTGGGCAGGGACCCGTAACTATGGCTACACCTTC CASSWAGTRNYGYTF
TRBD1 TRBJ1-4 - TRBV11-2 TGTGCCAGCAGCTACCCAGGGGGCACAACTAATGAAAAACTGTTTTTT CASSYPGGTTNEKLFF
- TRBJ1-2 - TRBV15 TGTGCCACCAGCGCAGTGCGGGGGAACTATGGCTACACCTTC CATSAVRGNYGYTF
TRBD1 TRBJ1-1 - TRBV7-3 TGTGCCAGCAGGGAGGACAGGGTGGGGACTGAAGCTTTCTTT CASREDRVGTEAFF
- TRBJ2-7 - TRBV7-2 TGTGCCAGCAGCCAGGGAGACCGCTACGAGCAGTACTTC CASSQGDRYEQYF
- TRBJ2-1 - TRBV12-3/TRBV12-4 TGTGCCAGCAGTCTGCCCTGGGGCGAGCGGTTCTTC CASSLPWGERFF
- TRBJ1-1 - TRBV7-3 TGTGCCAGCAGCTTTGACCCGAACACTGAAGCTTTCTTT CASSFDPNTEAFF
- TRBJ1-5 once TRBV13 TGTGCCAGCAGCTTAGGGACAGGTGACAATCAGCCCCAGCATTTT CASSLGTGDNQPQHF
- TRBJ2-7 - TRBV7-3 TGTGCCAGCAGCAAAACAGGGTATGAGCAGTACTTC CASSKTGYEQYF
- TRBJ1-1 few TRBV10-3 TGTGCCATCAGTTCAGGGGACCCTGAAGCTTTCTTT CAISSGDPEAFF